This TCR beta chain was documented in a study of cytomegalovirus exposure and HLA in healthy donors. Broader study findings: In an earlier analysis, productive rearrangement rates for most beta V segments clustered near 87% or 30%. Among immune exposure information, only CMV serostatus was available. In presence/absence analyses, roughly uniform sequencing depth across donors was assumed.

A word on this clone: The antigen is undetermined.

The primer mix had 60 Vbeta and 13 Jbeta primers. TCRdb's table, derived via immunoSEQ multiplex PCR, lists solely in-frame clones and lacks some. The table has roughly 92,000 clones, approximately 80% seen once; the top ten hold about 4.4%. CDR1 and CDR2 from the germline V gene are SGHTA and FQGNSA. CDR3 size: 16 residues. The V gene end was trimmed by 2 bases and the J gene end by 2 bases; junction bases not matched to a gene: 5. Sequenced material: PBMCs. The clonotype was recovered from a woman in her 70s in good health and CMV-seropositive. The chain is built from TRBV7-2 and TRBJ2-1; 8 bases are shared with TRBD2. The CDR3 sequence: CASSLQAGLAYNEQFF. The DNA of the CDR3 is TGTGCCAGCAGCTTACAGGCGGGACTAGCCTACAATGAGCAGTTCTTC.